This TCR beta chain was profiled in a study of shared clonotypes between healthy human individuals. V was trimmed by 0 bases and J by 2 bases, leaving 10 bases between them. Looked up from germline, CDR1 is MGHRA and CDR2 is YSYEKL. This CDR3 has 15 residues. The assay was immunoSEQ multiplex PCR, and TCRdb's table has in-frame clones only and misses some. The table lists approximately 2.3 million clones, approximately 95% of them singletons, with about 0.39% in the top ten. This clonotype was sampled from a man aged 18-30 years in good health. Some clones in this sample may be carry-over from other donors' samples. Material: naive CD4+ T cells from PBMCs. Specified subset: CD45RA+ positively selected. This rearrangement joins TRBV4-1 to TRBJ2-5; possible D gene TRBD1, 5 bases. This CDR3 reads CASSQEIRQQETQYF. The CDR3 coding sequence is TGCGCCAGCAGCCAAGAGATACGACAGCAAGAGACCCAGTACTTC.